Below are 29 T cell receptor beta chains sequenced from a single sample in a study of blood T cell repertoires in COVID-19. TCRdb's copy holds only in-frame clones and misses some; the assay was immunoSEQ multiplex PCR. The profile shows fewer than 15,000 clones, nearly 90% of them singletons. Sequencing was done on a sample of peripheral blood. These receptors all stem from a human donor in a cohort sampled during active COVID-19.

The chain's CDR3 is CASSWAGRGNTIYF. The DNA for the CDR3 is TGTGCCAGCAGCTGGGCAGGGCGAGGAAACACCATATATTTT. V is TRBV3-1 (or the pseudogene TRBV3-2) and J is TRBJ1-3; a possible D gene is TRBD1 (5 bases). The germline gives CDR1 LGHDT, CDR2 YNNKEL (reference sequence). V was cut by 5 bases and J by 4 bases, with 12 bases left in between. This CDR3 is built from 14 residues.

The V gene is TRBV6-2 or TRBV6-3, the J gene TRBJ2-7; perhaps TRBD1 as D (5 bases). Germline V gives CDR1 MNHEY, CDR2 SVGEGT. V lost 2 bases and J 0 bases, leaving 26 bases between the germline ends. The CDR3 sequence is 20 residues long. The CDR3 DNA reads TGTGCCAGCAGTTACCCCTCCCGCCGACAGACGGTCAGTAGCTCCTACGAGCAGTACTTC. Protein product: CASSYPSRRQTVSSSYEQYF.

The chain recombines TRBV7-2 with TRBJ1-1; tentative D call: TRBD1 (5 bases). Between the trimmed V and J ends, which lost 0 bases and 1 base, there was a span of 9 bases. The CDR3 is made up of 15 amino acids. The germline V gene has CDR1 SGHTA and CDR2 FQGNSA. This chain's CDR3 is CASSLAPQGNTEAFF. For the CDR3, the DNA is TGTGCCAGCAGCTTAGCGCCTCAGGGGAACACTGAAGCTTTCTTT.

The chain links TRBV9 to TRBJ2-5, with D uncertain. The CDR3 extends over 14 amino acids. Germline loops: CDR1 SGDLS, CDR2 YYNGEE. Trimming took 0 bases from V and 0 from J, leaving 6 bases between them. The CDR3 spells CASSVEQNQETQYF. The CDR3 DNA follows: TGTGCCAGCAGCGTAGAACAGAACCAAGAGACCCAGTACTTC.

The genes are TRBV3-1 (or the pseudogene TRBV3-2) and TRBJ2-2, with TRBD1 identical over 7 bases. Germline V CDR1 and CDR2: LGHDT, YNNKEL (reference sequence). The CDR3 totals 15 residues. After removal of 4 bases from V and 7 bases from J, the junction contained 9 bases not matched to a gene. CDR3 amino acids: CASSPDRARGGELFF. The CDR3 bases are TGTGCCAGCAGCCCTGACAGGGCGAGAGGCGGGGAGCTGTTTTTT.

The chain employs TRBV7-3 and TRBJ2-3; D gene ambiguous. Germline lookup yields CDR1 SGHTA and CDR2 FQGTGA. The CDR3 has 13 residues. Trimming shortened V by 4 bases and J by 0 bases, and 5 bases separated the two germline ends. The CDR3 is CASSSSSTDTQYF. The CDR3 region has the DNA TGTGCCAGCAGCTCGTCTAGCACAGATACGCAGTATTTT.

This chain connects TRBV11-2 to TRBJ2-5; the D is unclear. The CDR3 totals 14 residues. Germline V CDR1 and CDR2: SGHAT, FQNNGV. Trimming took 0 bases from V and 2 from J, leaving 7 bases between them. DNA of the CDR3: TGTGCCAGCAGCTTAGATCCTATTCAAGAGACCCAGTACTTC. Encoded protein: CASSLDPIQETQYF. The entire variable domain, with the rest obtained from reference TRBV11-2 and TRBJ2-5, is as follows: EAGVAQSPRYKIIEKRQSVAFWCNPISGHATLYWYQQILGQGPKLLIQFQNNGVVDDSQLPKDRFSAERLKGVDSTLKIQPAKLEDSAVYLCASSLDPIQETQYFGPGTRLLVL.

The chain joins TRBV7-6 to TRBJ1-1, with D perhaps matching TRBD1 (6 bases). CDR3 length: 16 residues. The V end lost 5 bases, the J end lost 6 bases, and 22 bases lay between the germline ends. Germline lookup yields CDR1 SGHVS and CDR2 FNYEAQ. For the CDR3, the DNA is TGTGCCAGCAGCCTCAGCGGGGGGGGCGTCGGGGCTGAAGCTTTCTTT. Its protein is CASSLSGGGVGAEAFF.

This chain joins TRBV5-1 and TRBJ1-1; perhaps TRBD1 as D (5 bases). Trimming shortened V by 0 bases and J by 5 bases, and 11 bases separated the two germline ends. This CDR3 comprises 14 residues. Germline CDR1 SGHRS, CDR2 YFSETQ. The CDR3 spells CASSLDPGGTEAFF. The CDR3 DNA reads TGCGCCAGCAGCTTGGACCCGGGGGGAACTGAAGCTTTCTTT.

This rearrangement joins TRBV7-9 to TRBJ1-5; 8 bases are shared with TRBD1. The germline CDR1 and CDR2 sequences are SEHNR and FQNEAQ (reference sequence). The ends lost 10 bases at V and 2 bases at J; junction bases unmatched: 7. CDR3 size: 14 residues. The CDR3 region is CAITQGAGNQPQHF. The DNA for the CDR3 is TGTGCCATCACCCAGGGGGCTGGCAATCAGCCCCAGCATTTT. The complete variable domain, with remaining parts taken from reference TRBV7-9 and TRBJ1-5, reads DTGVSQNPRHKITKRGQNVTFRCDPISEHNRLYWYRQTLGQGPEFLTYFQNEAQLEKSRLLSDRFSAERPKGSFSTLEIQRTEQGDSAMYLCAITQGAGNQPQHFGDGTRLSIL.

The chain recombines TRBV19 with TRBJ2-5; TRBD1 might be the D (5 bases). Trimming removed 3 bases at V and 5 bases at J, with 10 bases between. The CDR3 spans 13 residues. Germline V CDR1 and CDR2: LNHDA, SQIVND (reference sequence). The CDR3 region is CASSISGWETQYF. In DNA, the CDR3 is TGTGCCAGTAGTATCTCAGGGTGGGAGACCCAGTACTTC. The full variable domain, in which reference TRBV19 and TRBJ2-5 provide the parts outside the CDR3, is DGGITQSPKYLFRKEGQNVTLSCEQNLNHDAMYWYRQDPGQGLRLIYYSQIVNDFQKGDIAEGYSVSREKKESFPLTVTSAQKNPTAFYLCASSISGWETQYFGPGTRLLVL.

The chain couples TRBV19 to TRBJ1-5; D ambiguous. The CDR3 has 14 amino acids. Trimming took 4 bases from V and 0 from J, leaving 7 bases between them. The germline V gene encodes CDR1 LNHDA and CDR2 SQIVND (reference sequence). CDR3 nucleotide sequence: TGTGCCAGTAGTACGGAGGATAGCAATCAGCCCCAGCATTTT. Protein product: CASSTEDSNQPQHF. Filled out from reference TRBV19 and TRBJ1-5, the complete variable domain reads DGGITQSPKYLFRKEGQNVTLSCEQNLNHDAMYWYRQDPGQGLRLIYYSQIVNDFQKGDIAEGYSVSREKKESFPLTVTSAQKNPTAFYLCASSTEDSNQPQHFGDGTRLSIL.

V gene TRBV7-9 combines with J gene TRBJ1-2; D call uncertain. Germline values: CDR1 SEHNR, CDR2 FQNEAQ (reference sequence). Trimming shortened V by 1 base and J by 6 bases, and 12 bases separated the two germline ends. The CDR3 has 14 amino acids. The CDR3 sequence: CASSLVGRGDGYTF. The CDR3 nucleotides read TGTGCCAGCAGCTTAGTTGGGAGAGGAGATGGCTACACCTTC.

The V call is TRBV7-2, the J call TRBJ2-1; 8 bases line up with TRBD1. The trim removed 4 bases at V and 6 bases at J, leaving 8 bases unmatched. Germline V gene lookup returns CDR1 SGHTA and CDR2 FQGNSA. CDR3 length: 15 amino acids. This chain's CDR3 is CASSSRATGGNEQFF. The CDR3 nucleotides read TGTGCCAGCAGCTCGCGGGCCACAGGGGGCAATGAGCAGTTCTTC.

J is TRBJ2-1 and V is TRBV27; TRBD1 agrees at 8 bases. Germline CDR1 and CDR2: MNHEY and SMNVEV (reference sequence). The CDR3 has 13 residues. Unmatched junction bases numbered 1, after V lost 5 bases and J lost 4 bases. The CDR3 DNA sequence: TGTGCCAGCAGTCGGACAGGGTACAATGAGCAGTTCTTC. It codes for CASSRTGYNEQFF.

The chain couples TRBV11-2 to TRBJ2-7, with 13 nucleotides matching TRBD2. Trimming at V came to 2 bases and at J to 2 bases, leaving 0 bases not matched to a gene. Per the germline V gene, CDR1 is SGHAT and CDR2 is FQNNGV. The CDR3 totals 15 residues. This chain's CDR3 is CASSLTSGGAYEQYF. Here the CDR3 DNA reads TGTGCCAGCAGCTTAACTAGCGGGGGGGCCTACGAGCAGTACTTC.

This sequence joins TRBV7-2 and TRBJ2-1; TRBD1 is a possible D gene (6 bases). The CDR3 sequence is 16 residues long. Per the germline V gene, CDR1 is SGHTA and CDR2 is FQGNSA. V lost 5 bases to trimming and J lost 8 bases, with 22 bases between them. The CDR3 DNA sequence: TGTGCCAGCAGCCCCCGGACAGCCCCAGCGAACTATGAGCAGTTCTTC. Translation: CASSPRTAPANYEQFF.

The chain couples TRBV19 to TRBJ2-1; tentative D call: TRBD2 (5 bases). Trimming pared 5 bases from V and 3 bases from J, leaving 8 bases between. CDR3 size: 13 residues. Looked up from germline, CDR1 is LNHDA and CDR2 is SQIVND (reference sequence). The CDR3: CASSQRSYNEQFF. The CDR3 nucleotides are TGTGCCAGTAGTCAGCGGAGCTACAATGAGCAGTTCTTC.

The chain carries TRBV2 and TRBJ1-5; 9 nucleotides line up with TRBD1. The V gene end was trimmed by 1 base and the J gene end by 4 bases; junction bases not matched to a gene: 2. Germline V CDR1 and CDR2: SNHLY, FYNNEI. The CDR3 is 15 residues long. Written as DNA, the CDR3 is TGTGCCAGCAGTGAAGGGGGGACAGGGAATCAGCCCCAGCATTTT. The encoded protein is CASSEGGTGNQPQHF.

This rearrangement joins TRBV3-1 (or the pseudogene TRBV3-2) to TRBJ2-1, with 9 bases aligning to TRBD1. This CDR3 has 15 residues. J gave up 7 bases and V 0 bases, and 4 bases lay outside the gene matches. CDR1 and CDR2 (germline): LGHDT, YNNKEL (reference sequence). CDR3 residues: CASSQEDRGGNEQFF. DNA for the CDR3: TGTGCCAGCAGCCAAGAGGACAGGGGAGGGAATGAGCAGTTCTTC.

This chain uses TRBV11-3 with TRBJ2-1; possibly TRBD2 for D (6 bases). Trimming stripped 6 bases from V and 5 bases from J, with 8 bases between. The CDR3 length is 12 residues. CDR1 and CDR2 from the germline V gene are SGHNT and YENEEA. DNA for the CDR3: TGTGCCAGCAGTGTAGCGGACAATGAGCAGTTCTTC. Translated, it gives CASSVADNEQFF.

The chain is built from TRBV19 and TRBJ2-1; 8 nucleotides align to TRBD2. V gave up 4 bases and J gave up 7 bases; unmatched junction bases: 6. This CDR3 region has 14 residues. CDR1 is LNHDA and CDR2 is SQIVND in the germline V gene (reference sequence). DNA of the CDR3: TGTGCCAGTAGTACCGGGGGGGGATCAAATGAGCAGTTCTTC. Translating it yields CASSTGGGSNEQFF.

CDR3 sequence reads: CAISESSGGGNSPLHF. The CDR3, as DNA: TGTGCCATCAGTGAGTCGTCCGGGGGTGGTAATTCACCCCTCCACTTT. The chain uses TRBV10-3 and TRBJ1-6; D may be TRBD1 (5 bases). The V gene's germline CDR1 is ENHRY and CDR2 SYGVKD. This CDR3 comprises 16 residues. V was trimmed by 0 bases and J by 6 bases, leaving 12 bases between them.

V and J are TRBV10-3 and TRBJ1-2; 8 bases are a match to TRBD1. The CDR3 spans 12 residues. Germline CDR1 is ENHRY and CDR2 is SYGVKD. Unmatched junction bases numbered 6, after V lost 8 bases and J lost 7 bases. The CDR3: CAIFLDRGGYTF. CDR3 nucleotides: TGTGCCATCTTCTTAGACAGGGGTGGCTACACCTTC.

CDR3 amino acids: CASSRDTLLDLYEQYF. The CDR3, as DNA: TGTGCCAGCAGCCGGGACACCCTTTTGGATCTCTACGAGCAGTACTTC. The V gene is TRBV25-1, the J gene TRBJ2-7; a weak D match, TRBD1 (6 bases). Germline V lookup: CDR1 MGHDK, CDR2 SYGVNS. The CDR3 totals 16 residues. Trimming cost V 6 bases and J 3 bases, with 21 bases left between them.

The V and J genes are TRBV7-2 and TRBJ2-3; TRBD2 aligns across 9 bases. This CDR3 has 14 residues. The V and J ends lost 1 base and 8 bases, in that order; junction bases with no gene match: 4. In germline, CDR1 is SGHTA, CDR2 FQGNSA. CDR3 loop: CASSLGRGGATQYF. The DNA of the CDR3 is TGTGCCAGCAGCTTAGGGCGGGGGGGCGCTACGCAGTATTTT.

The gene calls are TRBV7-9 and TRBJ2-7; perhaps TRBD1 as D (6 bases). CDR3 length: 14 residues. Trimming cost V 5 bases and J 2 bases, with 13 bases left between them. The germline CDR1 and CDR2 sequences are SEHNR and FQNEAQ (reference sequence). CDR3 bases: TGTGCCAGCAGCCCTCCGACAGGAACCTACGAGCAGTACTTC. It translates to CASSPPTGTYEQYF. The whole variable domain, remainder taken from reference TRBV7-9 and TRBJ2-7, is DTGVSQNPRHKITKRGQNVTFRCDPISEHNRLYWYRQTLGQGPEFLTYFQNEAQLEKSRLLSDRFSAERPKGSFSTLEIQRTEQGDSAMYLCASSPPTGTYEQYFGPGTRLTVT.

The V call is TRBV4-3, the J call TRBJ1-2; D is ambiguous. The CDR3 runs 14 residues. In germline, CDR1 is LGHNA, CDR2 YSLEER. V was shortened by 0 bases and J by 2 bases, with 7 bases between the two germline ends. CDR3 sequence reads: CASSQERHNYGYTF. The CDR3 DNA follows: TGCGCCAGCAGCCAAGAGCGGCACAACTATGGCTACACCTTC.

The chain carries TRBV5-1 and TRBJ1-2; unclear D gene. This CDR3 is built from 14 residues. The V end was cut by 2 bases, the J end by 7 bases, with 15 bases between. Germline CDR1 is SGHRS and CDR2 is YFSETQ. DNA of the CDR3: TGCGCCAGCAGCTTAGATACAGCAGAAGGTGGCTACACCTTC. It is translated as CASSLDTAEGGYTF.